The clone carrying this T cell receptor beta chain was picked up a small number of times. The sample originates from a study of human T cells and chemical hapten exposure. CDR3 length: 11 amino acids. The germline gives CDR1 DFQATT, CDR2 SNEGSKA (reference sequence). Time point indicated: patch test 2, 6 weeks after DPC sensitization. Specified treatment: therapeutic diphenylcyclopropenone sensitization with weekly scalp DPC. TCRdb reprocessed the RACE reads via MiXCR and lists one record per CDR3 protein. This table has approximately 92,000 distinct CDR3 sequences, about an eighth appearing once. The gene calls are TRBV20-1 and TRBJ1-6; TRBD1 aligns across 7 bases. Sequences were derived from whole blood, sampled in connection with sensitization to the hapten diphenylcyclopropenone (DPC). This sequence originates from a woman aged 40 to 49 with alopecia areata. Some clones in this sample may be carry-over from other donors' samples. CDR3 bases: TGCAGGCGGCAGGGGGATTCACCCCTCCACTTT. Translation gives CRRQGDSPLHF.